The 32 T cell receptor beta chains below come from one sample, sequenced in a study of blood T cell repertoires in COVID-19. Sequenced by immunoSEQ multiplex PCR; TCRdb stores in-frame clones only, minus some. Counted here are more than 70,000 clones, around 75% occurring once; the ten biggest clones make up 24%. Material: peripheral blood. Every receptor here comes from a human donor in a cohort sampled during active COVID-19.

Only a few counts were recorded for this clone. The chain employs TRBV5-1 and TRBJ2-1, with 7 positions matching TRBD2. V shed 0 bases and J 0 bases; nucleotides not matched to a gene: 6. Germline values: CDR1 SGHRS, CDR2 YFSETQ. The CDR3 sequence is 17 residues long. The CDR3 DNA reads TGCGCCAGCAGCTTGGTGCCTGGCGGGAGCTCCTACAATGAGCAGTTCTTC. It encodes CASSLVPGGSSYNEQFF. The full variable domain, its missing parts supplied by reference TRBV5-1 and TRBJ2-1, is KAGVTQTPRYLIKTRGQQVTLSCSPISGHRSVSWYQQTPGQGLQFLFEYFSETQRNKGNFPGRFSGRQFSNSRSEMNVSTLELGDSALYLCASSLVPGGSSYNEQFFGPGTRLTVL.

This clone was picked up one time. The rearrangement links TRBV28 to TRBJ2-4; D possibly corresponds to TRBD1 (6 bases). From germline, CDR1 is MDHEN and CDR2 SYDVKM. Trimming left V 5 bases short and J 4 bases short, with 15 bases between. This CDR3 spans 15 amino acids. Here the CDR3 DNA reads TGTGCCAGCAGTGTAACAGGGAATAAAAAAAACATTCAGTACTTC. This encodes CASSVTGNKKNIQYF.

The chain joins TRBV20-1 to TRBJ2-1, with 7 bases lining up with TRBD2. CDR1 is DFQATT, CDR2 SNEGSKA, per germline (reference sequence). Unmatched junction bases numbered 17, after V lost 3 bases and J lost 9 bases. The CDR3 length is 16 residues. CDR3 in amino acids: CSASDPRESVNGEQFF. CDR3 sequence (DNA): TGCAGTGCTAGTGATCCGCGGGAGTCCGTGAATGGTGAGCAGTTCTTC.

The chain combines TRBV24-1 with TRBJ1-2, with TRBD1 matching 7 bases. CDR3 length equals 13 residues. Germline V CDR1 and CDR2: KGHDR, SFDVKD. V was pared by 5 bases and J by 8 bases, with 7 bases of the junction left unmatched. The CDR3 DNA reads as TGTGCCACCAGTGGGCAGGGGGATAGCGGCTACACCTTC. Amino acid sequence: CATSGQGDSGYTF.

This chain joins TRBV27 and TRBJ2-7; 10 positions match TRBD2. The CDR3 length is 16 residues. Looked up from germline, CDR1 is MNHEY and CDR2 is SMNVEV (reference sequence). V shed 3 bases, J shed 3 bases, and the junction held 8 bases outside the gene matches. The CDR3 is CASSLRTSGMFYEQYF. The DNA for the CDR3 is TGTGCCAGCAGTTTGAGGACTAGCGGTATGTTCTACGAGCAGTACTTC.

The chain employs TRBV4-1 and TRBJ1-1, with 7 nucleotides matching TRBD1. The V and J ends lost 5 bases and 0 bases, in that order; junction bases with no gene match: 6. Germline CDR1 and CDR2: MGHRA and YSYEKL. This CDR3 contains 15 residues. In DNA form, the CDR3 reads TGCGCCAGCAGCGAACAGGGGTCCATGAACACTGAAGCTTTCTTT. This sequence encodes CASSEQGSMNTEAFF.

This clone is a singleton in its sample. The rearrangement links TRBV6-5 to TRBJ1-2; TRBD1 matches 9 bases. The V segment lost 5 bases and the J segment 5 bases; nucleotides outside the gene matches: 9. This CDR3 contains 15 residues. Germline assignment: CDR1 MNHEY and CDR2 SVGAGI. Written as DNA, the CDR3 is TGTGCCAGCAGTACAAGGGATGGGACAGGGTATGGCTACACCTTC. The encoded protein is CASSTRDGTGYGYTF.

This chain uses TRBV11-2 with TRBJ1-1, with 8 bases aligning to TRBD1. The CDR3 length is 15 residues. The junction had 6 bases not matched to a gene; V was cut back by 5 bases and J by 1 base. CDR1 SGHAT and CDR2 FQNNGV come from the germline V gene. CDR3 nucleotides: TGTGCCAGCAGCGTTGTCCAGGGGGCGAACACTGAAGCTTTCTTT. It yields the protein CASSVVQGANTEAFF.

V usage is TRBV6-2 or TRBV6-3 and J usage is TRBJ2-7; 9 bases map to TRBD2. The CDR3 length is 15 residues. The germline CDR1 and CDR2 sequences are MNHEY and SVGEGT. J was trimmed by 3 bases and V by 5 bases; bases with no gene match: 8. This CDR3 reads CASSLRPSGDYEQYF. As DNA, the CDR3 is TGTGCCAGCAGTCTTCGCCCTAGCGGGGACTACGAGCAGTACTTC.

This chain uses TRBV4-1 with TRBJ1-2, with 7 bases that match TRBD1. V trimming: 6 bases; J trimming: 4 bases; junction bases outside the gene matches: 14. Per the germline V gene, CDR1 is MGHRA and CDR2 is YSYEKL. This CDR3 has 16 residues. The CDR3 here is CASSFSRGRESYGYTF. The CDR3 region has the DNA TGCGCCAGCAGTTTTAGTAGGGGGCGCGAGAGCTATGGCTACACCTTC.

V and J are TRBV28 and TRBJ1-3, with 9 bases aligning to TRBD1. This CDR3 spans 16 amino acids. V trimming: 10 bases; J trimming: 2 bases; junction bases outside the gene matches: 12. Germline lookup yields CDR1 MDHEN and CDR2 SYDVKM. The chain's CDR3 is CATRGTGIGTGNTIYF. DNA for the CDR3: TGTGCCACCCGTGGGACAGGGATAGGTACTGGAAACACCATATATTTT. Based on the CDR3 plus reference TRBV28 and TRBJ1-3, the full variable domain is DVKVTQSSRYLVKRTGEKVFLECVQDMDHENMFWYRQDPGLGLRLIYFSYDVKMKEKGDIPEGYSVSREKKERFSLILESASTNQTSMYLCATRGTGIGTGNTIYFGEGSWLTVV.

This sequence joins TRBV29-1 and TRBJ2-5; the D gene is possibly TRBD1 (5 bases). CDR1 and CDR2 (germline): SQVTM, ANQGSEA. Trimming removed 6 bases at V and 1 base at J, with 6 bases between. The CDR3 runs 11 residues. CDR3 loop: CSVGPQETQYF. CDR3 nucleotides: TGCAGCGTGGGGCCCCAAGAGACCCAGTACTTC.

A remark on this clone: The junction differs from germline at one of its ends, possibly a read error. CDR3 nucleotides: TGTGCTAGCAGCTTTAGTCAGGGGGCGGGCAATGAGCAGTTCTTC. The encoded protein is CASSFSQGAGNEQFF. The gene calls are TRBV7-7 and TRBJ2-1; 8 positions match TRBD1. Germline CDR1 reads SSHAT; CDR2 reads FNYEAQ (reference sequence). This CDR3 region has 15 residues. The whole variable domain, filled in from reference TRBV7-7 and TRBJ2-1, reads GAGVSQSPRYKVTKRGQDVTLRCDPISSHATLYWYQQALGQGPEFLTYFNYEAQPDKSGLPSDRFSAERPEGSISTLTIQRTEQRDSAMYRCASSFSQGAGNEQFFGPGTRLTVL.

This chain joins TRBV29-1 and TRBJ2-5, with D perhaps TRBD1 (7 bases). Trimming left V 2 bases short and J 5 bases short, with 12 bases between. CDR3 size: 13 residues. Germline lookup yields CDR1 SQVTM and CDR2 ANQGSEA. The CDR3 region has the DNA TGCAGCGTTGAACGGGCAGGGGGGGAGACCCAGTACTTC. This translates into CSVERAGGETQYF.

The sample holds a few counts of this clone. The rearrangement joins TRBV4-3 to TRBJ2-5, with D maybe TRBD1 (6 bases). Trimming removed 4 bases at V and 4 bases at J, with 19 bases between. The CDR3 has 16 amino acids. The germline V gene encodes CDR1 LGHNA and CDR2 YSLEER. The CDR3: CASSRSFGGASETQYF. CDR3 in DNA: TGCGCCAGCAGCCGCTCGTTTGGGGGCGCATCAGAGACCCAGTACTTC.

The chain combines TRBV21-1 with TRBJ2-2; TRBD2 reflects the table's D call only, with no check against the DNA. TRBV21-1 is flagged as a pseudogene. The CDR3 contains 16 residues. This CDR3 reads CASSKGTGGWTGELFF. In DNA, the CDR3 is TGTGCCAGCAGCAAAGGGACGGGAGGCTGGACCGGGGAGCTGTTTTTT.

The rearrangement links TRBV19 to TRBJ2-4, with D tentatively TRBD2 (5 bases). Between the trimmed V and J ends, which lost 10 bases and 0 bases, there was a span of 16 bases. The germline V gene encodes CDR1 LNHDA and CDR2 SQIVND (reference sequence). CDR3 length equals 15 residues. The CDR3 nucleotides are TGTGCCACTCCACCCGTCGGACTAGCCAAAAACATTCAGTACTTC. The encoded protein is CATPPVGLAKNIQYF.

This chain connects TRBV4-2 to TRBJ1-1, with D possibly TRBD1 on 6 matching bases. The length of the CDR3 is 13 residues. V was clipped by 6 bases and J by 4 bases, with 12 bases between them. The germline V gene has CDR1 LGHNA and CDR2 YNFKEQ. CDR3 sequence (DNA): TGTGCCAGCAGGCGAGAAGGGGGCACTGAAGCTTTCTTT. It encodes CASRREGGTEAFF.

The chain combines TRBV5-1 with TRBJ2-3, with a weak D call TRBD2 (5 bases). The CDR3 consists of 15 residues. The germline CDR1 and CDR2 sequences are SGHRS and YFSETQ. V dropped 2 bases and J dropped 4 bases, with 14 bases sitting between them. The CDR3 region is CASSLGPTGSDTQYF. CDR3 sequence (DNA): TGCGCCAGCAGCTTAGGCCCGACGGGGTCAGATACGCAGTATTTT.

There are a few counts of this clone. The V and J genes are TRBV7-2 and TRBJ2-7, with D tentatively TRBD2 (6 bases). V dropped 5 bases and J dropped 5 bases, with 16 bases sitting between them. The CDR3 contains 14 residues. Germline lookup yields CDR1 SGHTA and CDR2 FQGNSA. The CDR3 loop is CASSRGLSVDEQYF. CDR3 in DNA: TGTGCCAGCAGCCGCGGACTAAGCGTTGACGAGCAGTACTTC.

The rearrangement links TRBV7-9 to TRBJ2-2; D possibly corresponds to TRBD1 (6 bases). Per germline, CDR1 SEHNR and CDR2 FQNEAQ (reference sequence). V was cut by 2 bases and J by 5 bases, with 18 bases left in between. The CDR3 has 17 residues. The CDR3 sequence: CASSLLFPGAGTGELFF. The CDR3 DNA reads as TGTGCCAGCAGCTTATTATTTCCAGGGGCCGGGACCGGGGAGCTGTTTTTT.

The J gene is TRBJ1-2, the V gene TRBV9, with TRBD1 as a possible D gene (5 bases). V gave up 0 bases and J gave up 8 bases, with 14 bases separating them. Germline V gene sequence: CDR1 SGDLS, CDR2 YYNGEE. The CDR3 runs to 14 residues. The CDR3 nucleotides read TGTGCCAGCAGCGTAGATGGGGTTCGGGGGGGCTACACCTTC. Its protein product is CASSVDGVRGGYTF.

This sequence joins TRBV2 and TRBJ2-7; a possible D gene is TRBD1 (6 bases). Germline V gives CDR1 SNHLY, CDR2 FYNNEI. V was clipped by 4 bases and J by 4 bases, with 11 bases between them. This CDR3 is built from 13 residues. CDR3 coding DNA: TGTGCCAGCAGTGCGGGACATACATACGAGCAGTACTTC. Amino acids: CASSAGHTYEQYF.

This chain uses TRBV7-2 with TRBJ2-1; possibly TRBD1 for D (7 bases). From germline, CDR1 is SGHTA and CDR2 FQGNSA. V lost 1 base and J lost 0, with 13 bases in between. The CDR3 consists of 17 residues. CDR3 protein: CASSLGRGDSSYNEQFF. The DNA for the CDR3 is TGTGCCAGCAGCTTAGGAAGGGGGGACAGCTCCTACAATGAGCAGTTCTTC.

The V and J genes are TRBV20-1 and TRBJ2-2; 14 positions agree with TRBD2. The CDR3 sequence is 16 residues long. V lost 3 bases to trimming and J lost 7 bases; unmatched junction nucleotides: 7. CDR1 and CDR2 (germline): DFQATT, SNEGSKA (reference sequence). The CDR3 protein is CSASPGLAGEVGELFF. In DNA, the CDR3 is TGCAGTGCTAGTCCGGGACTAGCGGGAGAAGTCGGGGAGCTGTTTTTT.

This clone was observed at least ten times. This chain joins TRBV7-2 and TRBJ1-1; a weak D match, TRBD1 (5 bases). The CDR3 spans 13 residues. Germline values: CDR1 SGHTA, CDR2 FQGNSA. The V and J ends lost 1 base and 4 bases respectively, with 7 bases between them. The CDR3 DNA reads TGTGCCAGCAGCTTAGGGCAGGGCACTGAAGCTTTCTTT. As protein: CASSLGQGTEAFF. Filled out from reference TRBV7-2 and TRBJ1-1, the complete variable domain reads GAGVSQSPSNKVTEKGKDVELRCDPISGHTALYWYRQSLGQGLEFLIYFQGNSAPDKSGLPSDRFSAERTGGSVSTLTIQRTQQEDSAVYLCASSLGQGTEAFFGQGTRLTVV.

The chain has TRBV7-3 and TRBJ2-1, with 7 bases aligning to TRBD2. From germline, CDR1 is SGHTA and CDR2 FQGTGA. The CDR3 is 13 residues long. The J segment lost 4 bases and the V segment lost 5 bases, leaving 2 bases of the junction unmatched. The CDR3 region is CASSPRGYNEQFF. CDR3 bases: TGTGCCAGCAGCCCGCGGGGGTACAATGAGCAGTTCTTC.

The CDR3 DNA reads TGTGCCAGCAGAGCACAGAGTTTTAGCAATCAGCCCCAGCATTTT. This encodes CASRAQSFSNQPQHF. The chain joins TRBV6-6 to TRBJ1-5; no firm D call. CDR1 and CDR2 (germline): MNHNY, SVGAGI (reference sequence). With 6 bases removed from V and 0 bases from J, the gap between germline ends came to 12 bases. The CDR3 runs 15 residues.

This rearrangement joins TRBV20-1 to TRBJ2-5, with TRBD2 as a possible D gene (5 bases). From germline, CDR1 is DFQATT and CDR2 SNEGSKA (reference sequence). The ends were cut back, 6 bases at V and 2 bases at J, with 7 bases in the middle. The CDR3 loop spans 11 amino acids. This chain's CDR3 is CSAGGQETQYF. The CDR3 DNA reads as TGCAGTGCCGGCGGGCAAGAGACCCAGTACTTC.

This clone was picked up many times. The V and J genes are TRBV30 and TRBJ2-7; D is undetermined. Germline values: CDR1 GTSNPN, CDR2 SVGIG (reference sequence). Trimming cost V 0 bases and J 2 bases, with 8 bases left between them. CDR3 length equals 13 residues. The CDR3 loop is CAWSVAPPYEQYF. The CDR3 nucleotides are TGTGCCTGGAGTGTGGCACCGCCCTACGAGCAGTACTTC.

This clone was observed a few times. The rearrangement links TRBV7-6 to TRBJ2-2; TRBD2 is a possible D gene (6 bases). V was pared by 1 base and J by 1 base, with 7 bases between. The CDR3 has 15 residues. CDR1 is SGHVS and CDR2 is FNYEAQ in the germline V gene. CDR3 region: CASSLGGGNTGELFF. The CDR3 region has the DNA TGTGCCAGCAGCTTAGGGGGAGGGAACACCGGGGAGCTGTTTTTT. Combining the CDR3 with reference TRBV7-6 and TRBJ2-2 gives the whole variable domain GAGVSQSPRYKVTKRGQDVALRCDPISGHVSLYWYRQALGQGPEFLTYFNYEAQQDKSGLPNDRFSAERPEGSISTLTIQRTEQRDSAMYRCASSLGGGNTGELFFGEGSRLTVL.

The chain uses TRBV2 and TRBJ2-2, with 7 bases identical to TRBD1. The CDR3 has 17 amino acids. The germline V gene has CDR1 SNHLY and CDR2 FYNNEI. Losses at the gene ends were 4 bases for V and 3 bases for J; bases not matched to a gene: 11. The DNA for the CDR3 is TGTGCCAGCAGTGCTCGGATAGGGGGCCGAGACACCGGGGAGCTGTTTTTT. This gives the protein CASSARIGGRDTGELFF.